This TCR beta chain is drawn from a study of T cell clones after liver transplantation. Using immunoSEQ multiplex PCR, the repertoire was profiled, and TCRdb retains in-frame clones only, with some absent. This sample has tens of thousands of clones, with around 92% found just once. Notes on this clone: Other DNA sequences of this sample code for an identical CDR3.

The sequences come from CD4+ T cells from blood, collected approximately 26 months after liver transplant. The TCR was taken from a human patient who received a liver transplant. The T cells may partly be graft donor cells.

CDR3 sequence reads: CASSMSGAREKLFF. The CDR3 DNA follows: TGTGCCAGTAGTATGTCGGGGGCAAGGGAAAAACTGTTTTTT. V usage is TRBV19 and J usage is TRBJ1-4; tentatively, D is TRBD1 (6 bases). V lost 3 bases and J 8 bases, leaving 13 bases between the germline ends. The CDR3 consists of 14 residues. Germline V gene sequence: CDR1 LNHDA, CDR2 SQIVND (reference sequence).